Listed below are T cell receptor beta chains from one sample, sequenced in a study of T cell responses to AZD1222 COVID-19 vaccine. The protocol was immunoSEQ multiplex PCR, while the TCRdb copy is restricted to in-frame clones and leaves out a portion. The sample lists tens of thousands of clones; around 80% were seen once. The sample was peripheral blood, taken 28 days after the second AZD1222 dose. All receptors derive from an adult who received the AZD1222 COVID-19 vaccine. Both conserved end residues are part of each CDR3. D genes are given only for firm matches. Expanded clones get a size class; other rows say once, few or many, or leave the size out.

J: TRBJ1-2; V: TRBV19; D: TRBD1; size: .; CDR3: CASRDRDEGYTF; DNA: TGTGCCAGCCGGGACAGGGACGAGGGCTACACCTTC
J: TRBJ2-1; V: TRBV5-6; D: .; size: .; CDR3: CASSFSGRRGEQFF; DNA: TGTGCCAGCAGCTTCTCGGGCAGACGAGGTGAGCAGTTCTTC
J: TRBJ2-5; V: TRBV14; D: .; size: .; CDR3: CASSRSGSEETQYF; DNA: TGTGCCAGCAGCCGGTCGGGGTCGGAGGAGACCCAGTACTTC
J: TRBJ2-5; V: TRBV5-1; D: .; size: .; CDR3: CASSLPLGSETQYF; DNA: TGCGCCAGCAGCTTGCCCCTCGGGAGTGAGACCCAGTACTTC
J: TRBJ2-5; V: TRBV11-3; D: .; size: few; CDR3: CASSIRAGGGETQYF; DNA: TGTGCCAGCAGCATTCGGGCCGGAGGTGGAGAGACCCAGTACTTC
J: TRBJ1-2; V: TRBV3-1/TRBV3-2; D: TRBD1; size: .; CDR3: CASSRVDRDGYTF; DNA: TGTGCCAGCAGCCGAGTGGACAGGGACGGCTACACCTTC
J: TRBJ1-5; V: TRBV12-1; D: .; size: .; CDR3: CASSLPGTALNQPQHF; DNA: TGTGCCAGCAGCTTACCCGGGACAGCATTAAATCAGCCCCAGCATTTT
J: TRBJ2-7; V: TRBV6-5; D: TRBD1; size: .; CDR3: CASSLDRADEQYF; DNA: TGTGCCAGCAGTTTGGACAGGGCTGACGAGCAGTACTTC
J: TRBJ2-3; V: TRBV5-1; D: .; size: .; CDR3: CASSLEVGDTQYF; DNA: TGCGCCAGCAGCTTGGAGGTTGGGGATACGCAGTATTTT
J: TRBJ1-6; V: TRBV5-4; D: TRBD1; size: .; CDR3: CASSKDRGSTPLNSPLHF; DNA: TGTGCCAGCAGCAAGGACAGGGGGTCTACTCCCTTAAATTCACCCCTCCACTTT
J: TRBJ2-1; V: TRBV6-1; D: .; size: .; CDR3: CASREGGRKQFF; DNA: TGTGCCAGCAGGGAAGGGGGGCGGAAGCAGTTCTTC
J: TRBJ1-5; V: TRBV19; D: .; size: .; CDR3: CASSFDRMGNQPQHF; DNA: TGTGCCAGTAGTTTCGACAGAATGGGGAATCAGCCCCAGCATTTT
J: TRBJ1-6; V: TRBV15; D: TRBD1; size: .; CDR3: CATSRSTGGESPLHF; DNA: TGTGCCACCAGCAGATCTACAGGGGGTGAATCACCCCTCCACTTT
J: TRBJ2-2; V: TRBV6-1; D: .; size: .; CDR3: CASSDRTNTGELFF; DNA: TGTGCCAGCAGTGACAGGACGAACACCGGGGAGCTGTTTTTT
J: TRBJ1-2; V: TRBV7-2; D: TRBD1; size: .; CDR3: CASSYRGRGDGYTF; DNA: TGTGCCAGCAGCTACAGGGGACGGGGCGACGGCTACACCTTC
J: TRBJ1-1; V: TRBV11-1; D: .; size: .; CDR3: CASSTPTGYTEAFF; DNA: TGTGCCAGCAGCACCCCTACAGGGTACACTGAAGCTTTCTTT
J: TRBJ1-6; V: TRBV6-4; D: .; size: .; CDR3: CASSHREGSPLHF; DNA: TGTGCCAGCTCCCACCGAGAAGGTTCACCCCTCCACTTT
J: TRBJ1-4; V: TRBV30; D: TRBD1; size: .; CDR3: CAWSQGGANEKLFF; DNA: TGTGCCTGGAGCCAGGGGGGGGCTAATGAAAAACTGTTTTTT
J: TRBJ2-6; V: TRBV5-5; D: .; size: .; CDR3: CASSLKGTVNSGANVLTF; DNA: TGTGCCAGCAGCTTGAAGGGCACAGTTAACTCTGGGGCCAACGTCCTGACTTTC
J: TRBJ2-2; V: TRBV5-4; D: .; size: .; CDR3: CASSSGPSGELFF; DNA: TGTGCCAGCAGCTCTGGGCCCAGCGGGGAGCTGTTTTTT
J: TRBJ1-5; V: TRBV7-2; D: .; size: .; CDR3: CASSPSGGSNQPQHF; DNA: TGTGCCAGCAGCCCGAGTGGGGGGAGCAATCAGCCCCAGCATTTT
J: TRBJ1-3; V: TRBV7-9; D: .; size: .; CDR3: CASSLASTLSGNTIYF; DNA: TGTGCCAGCAGCTTAGCCTCCACCCTCTCTGGAAACACCATATATTTT
J: TRBJ2-3; V: TRBV7-6; D: TRBD2; size: .; CDR3: CASSLDKGGGSTDTQYF; DNA: TGTGCCAGCAGCTTAGATAAGGGCGGGGGTAGCACAGATACGCAGTATTTT
J: TRBJ1-1; V: TRBV11-2; D: .; size: few; CDR3: CASSLVGGGNTEAFF; DNA: TGTGCCAGCAGCTTAGTTGGGGGAGGAAACACTGAAGCTTTCTTT
J: TRBJ1-2; V: TRBV6-2/TRBV6-3; D: .; size: .; CDR3: CASSYGGLYGYTF; DNA: TGTGCCAGCAGTTATGGGGGGCTGTATGGCTACACCTTC
J: TRBJ2-3; V: TRBV2; D: .; size: .; CDR3: CASSLGAGSTDTQYF; DNA: TGTGCCAGCAGTTTGGGGGCTGGGAGCACAGATACGCAGTATTTT
J: TRBJ2-5; V: TRBV28; D: TRBD1; size: once; CDR3: CASSFTGQGETQYF; DNA: TGTGCCAGCAGCTTTACAGGACAGGGAGAGACCCAGTACTTC
J: TRBJ1-3; V: TRBV28; D: .; size: once; CDR3: CASSGVNTIYF; DNA: TGTGCCAGCAGTGGGGTAAACACCATATATTTT
J: TRBJ1-2; V: TRBV7-2; D: TRBD1; size: .; CDR3: CASSNRLTTGGTGYTF; DNA: TGTGCCAGCAGCAACCGTTTAACTACAGGGGGCACTGGCTACACCTTC
J: TRBJ1-6; V: TRBV5-6; D: .; size: .; CDR3: CASSRLGGQGNSPLHF; DNA: TGTGCCAGCAGCCGTCTTGGGGGGCAGGGCAATTCACCCCTCCACTTT